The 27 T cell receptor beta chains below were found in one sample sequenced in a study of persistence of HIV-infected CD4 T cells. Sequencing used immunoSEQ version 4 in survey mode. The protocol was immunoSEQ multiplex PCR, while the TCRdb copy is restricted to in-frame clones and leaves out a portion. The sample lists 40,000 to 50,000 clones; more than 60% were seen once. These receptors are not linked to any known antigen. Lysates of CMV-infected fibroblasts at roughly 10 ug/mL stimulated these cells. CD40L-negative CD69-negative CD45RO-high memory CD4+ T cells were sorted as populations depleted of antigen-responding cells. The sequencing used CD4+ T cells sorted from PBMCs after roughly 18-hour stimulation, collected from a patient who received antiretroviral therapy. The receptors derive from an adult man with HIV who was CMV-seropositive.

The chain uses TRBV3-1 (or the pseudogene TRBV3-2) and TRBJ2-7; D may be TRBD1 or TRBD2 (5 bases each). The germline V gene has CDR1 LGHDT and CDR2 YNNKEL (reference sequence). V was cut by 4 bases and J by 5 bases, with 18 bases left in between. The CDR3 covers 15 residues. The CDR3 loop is CASSPISTRGDEQYF. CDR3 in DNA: TGTGCCAGCAGCCCGATCTCCACTAGGGGTGACGAGCAGTACTTC.

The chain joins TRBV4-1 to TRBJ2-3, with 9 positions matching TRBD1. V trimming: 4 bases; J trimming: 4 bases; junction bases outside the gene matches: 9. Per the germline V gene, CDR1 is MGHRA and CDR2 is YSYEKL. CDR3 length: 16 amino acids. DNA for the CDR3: TGCGCCAGCAGCCCCGGACAGGGGTCGTCCCCAGATACGCAGTATTTT. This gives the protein CASSPGQGSSPDTQYF.

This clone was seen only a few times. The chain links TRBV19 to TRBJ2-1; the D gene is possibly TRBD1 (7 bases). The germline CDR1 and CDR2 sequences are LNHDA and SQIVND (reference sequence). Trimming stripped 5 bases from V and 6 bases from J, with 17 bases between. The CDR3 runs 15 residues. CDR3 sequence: CASSAQGGLGNEQFF. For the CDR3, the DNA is TGTGCCAGTAGTGCCCAGGGGGGTCTGGGCAATGAGCAGTTCTTC.

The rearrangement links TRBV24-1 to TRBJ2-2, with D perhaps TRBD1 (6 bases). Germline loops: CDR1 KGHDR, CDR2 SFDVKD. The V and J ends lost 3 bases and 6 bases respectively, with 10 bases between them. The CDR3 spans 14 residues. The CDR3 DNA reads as TGTGCCACCAGTGATATCAGGGGTCCCGGGGAGCTGTTTTTT. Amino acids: CATSDIRGPGELFF.

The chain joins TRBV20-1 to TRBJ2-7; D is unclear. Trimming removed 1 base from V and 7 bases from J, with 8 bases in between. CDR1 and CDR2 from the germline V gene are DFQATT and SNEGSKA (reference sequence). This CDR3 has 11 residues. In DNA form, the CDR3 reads TGCAGTGCTAGAGTTGGGCGGGAGCAGTACTTC. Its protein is CSARVGREQYF.

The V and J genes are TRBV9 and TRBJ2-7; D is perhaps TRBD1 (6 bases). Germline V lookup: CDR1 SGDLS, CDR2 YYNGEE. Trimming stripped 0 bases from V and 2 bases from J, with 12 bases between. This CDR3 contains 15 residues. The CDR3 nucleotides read TGTGCCAGCAGCGTAGCTCCACAGGGCACCTACGAGCAGTACTTC. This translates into CASSVAPQGTYEQYF.

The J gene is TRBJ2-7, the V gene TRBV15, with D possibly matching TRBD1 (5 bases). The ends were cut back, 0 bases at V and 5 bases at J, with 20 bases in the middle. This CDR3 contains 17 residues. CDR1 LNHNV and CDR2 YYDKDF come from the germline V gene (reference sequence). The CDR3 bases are TGTGCCACCAGCAGAGATCGGGCAGGGAATTTTGGGGACGAGCAGTACTTC. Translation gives CATSRDRAGNFGDEQYF.

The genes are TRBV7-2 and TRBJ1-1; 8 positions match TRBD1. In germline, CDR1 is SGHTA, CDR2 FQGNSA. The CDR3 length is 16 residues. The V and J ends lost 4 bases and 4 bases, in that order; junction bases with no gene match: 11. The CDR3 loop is CASSSAGGAGSTEAFF. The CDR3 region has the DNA TGTGCCAGCAGCTCGGCAGGGGGCGCGGGGAGCACTGAAGCTTTCTTT.

CDR3 nucleotide sequence: TGTGCCAGCAGCTTACGGGGGGCCGTCGGCAAAAACATTCAGTACTTC. As protein: CASSLRGAVGKNIQYF. This chain connects TRBV7-2 to TRBJ2-4; a weak D match, TRBD2 (7 bases). Trimming stripped 2 bases from V and 3 bases from J, with 14 bases between. The CDR3 covers 16 residues. Germline CDR1 reads SGHTA; CDR2 reads FQGNSA.

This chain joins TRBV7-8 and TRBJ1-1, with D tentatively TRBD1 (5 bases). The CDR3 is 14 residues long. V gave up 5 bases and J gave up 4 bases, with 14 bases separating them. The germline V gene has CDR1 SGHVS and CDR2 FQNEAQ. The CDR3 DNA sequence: TGTGCCAGCAGCCTTAGACAGAAGGGCACTGAAGCTTTCTTT. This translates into CASSLRQKGTEAFF.

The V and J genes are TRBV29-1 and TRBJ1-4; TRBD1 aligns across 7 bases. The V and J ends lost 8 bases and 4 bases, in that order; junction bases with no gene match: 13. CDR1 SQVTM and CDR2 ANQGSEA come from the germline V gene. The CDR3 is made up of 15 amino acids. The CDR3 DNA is TGCAGCACTACCCCTCCGGGACAGAATAATGAAAAACTGTTTTTT. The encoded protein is CSTTPPGQNNEKLFF.

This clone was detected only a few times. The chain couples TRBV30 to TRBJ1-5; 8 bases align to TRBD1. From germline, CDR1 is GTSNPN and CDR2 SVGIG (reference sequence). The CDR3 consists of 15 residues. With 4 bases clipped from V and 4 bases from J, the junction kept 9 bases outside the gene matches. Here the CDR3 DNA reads TGTGCCTGGAACCCAGGGGGCATTCGGAATCAGCCCCAGCATTTT. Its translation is CAWNPGGIRNQPQHF.

CDR3 residues: CASSEYRRPNEQFF. Here the CDR3 DNA reads TGTGCCAGCAGTGAATACCGGAGACCCAATGAGCAGTTCTTC. The J gene is TRBJ2-1, the V gene TRBV2; D call uncertain. V lost 2 bases, J lost 6 bases, and 11 bases lay in between. The germline gives CDR1 SNHLY, CDR2 FYNNEI. The CDR3 covers 14 residues.

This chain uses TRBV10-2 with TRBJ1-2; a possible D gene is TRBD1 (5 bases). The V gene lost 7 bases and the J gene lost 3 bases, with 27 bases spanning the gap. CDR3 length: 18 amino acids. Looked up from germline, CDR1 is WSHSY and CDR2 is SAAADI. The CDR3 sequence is CASTARAGGVSFDYGYTF. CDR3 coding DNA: TGCGCCAGCACAGCCCGGGCGGGGGGGGTGAGTTTTGACTATGGCTACACCTTC.

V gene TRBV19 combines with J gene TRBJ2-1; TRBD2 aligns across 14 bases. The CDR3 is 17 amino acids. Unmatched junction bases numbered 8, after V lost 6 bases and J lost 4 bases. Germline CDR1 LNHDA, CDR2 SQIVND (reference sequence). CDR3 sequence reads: CASSLTSGRAGYNEQFF. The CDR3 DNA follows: TGTGCCAGTAGCTTGACTAGCGGGAGGGCGGGTTACAATGAGCAGTTCTTC.

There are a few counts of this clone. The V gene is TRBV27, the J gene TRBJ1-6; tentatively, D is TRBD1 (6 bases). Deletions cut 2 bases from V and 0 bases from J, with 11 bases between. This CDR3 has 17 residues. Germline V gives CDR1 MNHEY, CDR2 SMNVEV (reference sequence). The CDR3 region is CASSLGQSSSYNSPLHF. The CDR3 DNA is TGTGCCAGCAGTTTAGGACAGAGTAGCTCCTATAATTCACCCCTCCACTTT.

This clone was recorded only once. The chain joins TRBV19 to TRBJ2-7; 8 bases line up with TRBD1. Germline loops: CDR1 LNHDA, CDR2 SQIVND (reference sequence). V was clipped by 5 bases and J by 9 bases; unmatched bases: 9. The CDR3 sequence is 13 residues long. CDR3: CASSPGTGPRQYF. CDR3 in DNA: TGTGCCAGTAGTCCCGGGACAGGACCTAGGCAGTACTTC.

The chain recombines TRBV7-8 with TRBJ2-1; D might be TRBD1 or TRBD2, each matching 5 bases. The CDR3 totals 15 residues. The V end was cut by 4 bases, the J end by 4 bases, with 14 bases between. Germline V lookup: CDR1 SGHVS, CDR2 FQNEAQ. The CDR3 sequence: CASSSNTGTYNEQFF. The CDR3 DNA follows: TGTGCCAGCAGCTCTAATACCGGGACGTACAATGAGCAGTTCTTC. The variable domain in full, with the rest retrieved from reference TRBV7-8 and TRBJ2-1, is GAGVSQSPRYKVAKRGQDVALRCDPISGHVSLFWYQQALGQGPEFLTYFQNEAQLDKSGLPSDRFFAERPEGSVSTLKIQRTQQEDSAVYLCASSSNTGTYNEQFFGPGTRLTVL.

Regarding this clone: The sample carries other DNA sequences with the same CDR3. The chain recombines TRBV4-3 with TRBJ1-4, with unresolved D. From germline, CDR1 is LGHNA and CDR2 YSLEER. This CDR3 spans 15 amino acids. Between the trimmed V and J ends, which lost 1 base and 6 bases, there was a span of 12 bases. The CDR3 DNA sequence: TGCGCCAGCAGCCAAGGGAGAGCTGGATATGAAAAACTGTTTTTT. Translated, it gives CASSQGRAGYEKLFF.

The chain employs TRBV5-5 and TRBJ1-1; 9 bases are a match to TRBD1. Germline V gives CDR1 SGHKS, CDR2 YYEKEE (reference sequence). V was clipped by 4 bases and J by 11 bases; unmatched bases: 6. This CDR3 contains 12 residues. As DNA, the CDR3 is TGTGCCAGCAGCCCAATGGACAGGGGCGCTTTCTTT. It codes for CASSPMDRGAFF. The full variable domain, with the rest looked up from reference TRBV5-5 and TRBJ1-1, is DAGVTQSPTHLIKTRGQQVTLRCSPISGHKSVSWYQQVLGQGPQFIFQYYEKEERGRGNFPDRFSARQFPNYSSELNVNALLLGDSALYLCASSPMDRGAFFGQGTRLTVV.

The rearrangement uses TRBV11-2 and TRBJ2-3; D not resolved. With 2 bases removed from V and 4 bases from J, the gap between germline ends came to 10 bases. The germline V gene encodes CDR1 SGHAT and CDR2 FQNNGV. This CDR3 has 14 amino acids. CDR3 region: CASSLLGGADTQYF. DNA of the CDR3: TGTGCCAGCAGCTTATTGGGCGGTGCAGATACGCAGTATTTT.

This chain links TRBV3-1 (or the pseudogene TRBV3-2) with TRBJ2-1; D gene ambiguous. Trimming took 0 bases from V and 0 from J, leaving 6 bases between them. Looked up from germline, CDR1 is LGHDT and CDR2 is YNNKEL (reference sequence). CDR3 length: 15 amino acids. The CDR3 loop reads CASSQDRGSYNEQFF. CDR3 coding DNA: TGTGCCAGCAGCCAAGATCGAGGCTCCTACAATGAGCAGTTCTTC.

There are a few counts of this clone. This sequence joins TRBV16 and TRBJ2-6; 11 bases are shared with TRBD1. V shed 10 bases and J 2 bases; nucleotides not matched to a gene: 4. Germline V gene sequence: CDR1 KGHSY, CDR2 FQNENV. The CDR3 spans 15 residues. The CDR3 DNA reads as TGTGCCACGAGGGACAGGGGGACTGGGGCCAACGTCCTGACTTTC. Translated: CATRDRGTGANVLTF.

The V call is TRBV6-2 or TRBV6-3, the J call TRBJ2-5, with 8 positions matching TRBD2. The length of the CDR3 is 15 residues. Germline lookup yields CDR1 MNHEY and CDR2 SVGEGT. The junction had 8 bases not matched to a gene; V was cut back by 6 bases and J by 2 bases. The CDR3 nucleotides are TGTGCCAGCAGCCCAACTAGCGGCCTTCAAGAGACCCAGTACTTC. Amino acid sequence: CASSPTSGLQETQYF.

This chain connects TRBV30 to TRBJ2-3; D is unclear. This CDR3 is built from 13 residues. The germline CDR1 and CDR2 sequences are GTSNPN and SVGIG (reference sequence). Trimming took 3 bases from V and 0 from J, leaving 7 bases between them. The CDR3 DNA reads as TGTGCCTGGAGCCGTTCGAGCACAGATACGCAGTATTTT. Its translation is CAWSRSSTDTQYF. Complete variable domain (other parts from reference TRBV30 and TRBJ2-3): SQTIHQWPATLVQPVGSPLSLECTVEGTSNPNLYWYRQAAGRGLQLLFYSVGIGQISSEVPQNLSASRPQDRQFILSSKKLLLSDSGFYLCAWSRSSTDTQYFGPGTRLTVL.

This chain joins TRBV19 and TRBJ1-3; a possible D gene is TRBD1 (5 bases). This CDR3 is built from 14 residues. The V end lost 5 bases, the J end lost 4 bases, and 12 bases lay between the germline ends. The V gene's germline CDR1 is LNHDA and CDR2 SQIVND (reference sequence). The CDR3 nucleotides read TGTGCCAGTAGTCCTGACCGGGGCGGAAACACCATATATTTT. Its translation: CASSPDRGGNTIYF.

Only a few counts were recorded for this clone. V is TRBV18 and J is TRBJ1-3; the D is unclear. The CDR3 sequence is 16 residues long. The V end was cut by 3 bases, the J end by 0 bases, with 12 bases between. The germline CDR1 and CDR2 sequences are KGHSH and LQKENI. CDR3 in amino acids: CASSPMRDISGNTIYF. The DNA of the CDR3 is TGTGCCAGCTCACCCATGCGGGATATCTCTGGAAACACCATATATTTT. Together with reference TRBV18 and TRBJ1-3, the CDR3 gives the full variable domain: NAGVMQNPRHLVRRRGQEARLRCSPMKGHSHVYWYRQLPEEGLKFMVYLQKENIIDESGMPKERFSAEFPKEGPSILRIQQVVRGDSAAYFCASSPMRDISGNTIYFGEGSWLTVV.